This section outlines one T cell receptor beta chain sequence together with its context. Antigen specificity is unknown. Germline assignment: CDR1 SQVTM and CDR2 ANQGSEA. CDR3 length equals 12 residues. The data originate from a study of CXCR3-negative and CXCR3-positive naive CD8 T cells. Whole-study context: Summed over all libraries, TRB reads came to 110 million to 150 million, with about 1.5 +/- 0.3 million per library.

The libraries of TRB cDNA were constructed through 5' RACE using UMI labels. With the 5' RACE reads reprocessed, TCRdb shows one record per CDR3 protein and no DNA. This table holds about 120,000 distinct CDR3 sequences. Study-wide results and limits: Naive cells positive for CXCR3 carried more hydrophobic TRB CDR3s than CXCR3-negative ones. Naive CXCR3-negative and CXCR3-positive cells had similar TRBV-TRBJ usage; memory differed.

This receptor was taken from a human donor in good health. Some clones in this sample may be carry-over from other donors' samples. This chain connects TRBV29-1 to TRBJ2-7; TCRdb designates TRBD1, a call that cannot be tested without DNA. Material for sequencing was naive CXCR3- CD8+ T cells from blood. Subset indicated: CD45RO-CCR7+CD27+CD95- naive CD8+ T cells lacking CXCR3 (TNR3-). The CDR3 sequence is CSQDSDRNEQYF.